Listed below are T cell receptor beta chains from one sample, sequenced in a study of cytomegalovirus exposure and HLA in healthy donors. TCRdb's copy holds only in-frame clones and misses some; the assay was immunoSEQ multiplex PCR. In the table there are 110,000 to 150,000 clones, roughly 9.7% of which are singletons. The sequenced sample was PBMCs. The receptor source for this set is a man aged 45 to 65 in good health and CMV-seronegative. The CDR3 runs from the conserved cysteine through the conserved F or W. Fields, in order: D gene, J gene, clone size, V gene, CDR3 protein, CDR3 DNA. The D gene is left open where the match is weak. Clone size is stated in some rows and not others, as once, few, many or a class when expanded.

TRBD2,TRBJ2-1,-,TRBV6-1,CASKMASGLNEQFF,TGTGCCAGCAAGATGGCTAGCGGGTTGAATGAGCAGTTCTTC
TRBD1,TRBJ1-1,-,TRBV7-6,CASSPPKRTGAFF,TGTGCCAGCAGCCCACCAAAAAGGACAGGTGCTTTCTTT
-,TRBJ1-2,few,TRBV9,CASSVEGDGYTF,TGTGCCAGCAGCGTAGAGGGGGATGGCTACACCTTC
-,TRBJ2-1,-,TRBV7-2,CASSLAGLAYNEQFF,TGTGCCAGCAGCTTGGCGGGACTGGCCTACAATGAGCAGTTCTTC
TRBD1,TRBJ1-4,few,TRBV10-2,CASSESGTGGGEKLFF,TGCGCCAGCAGTGAGTCTGGGACAGGGGGTGGTGAAAAACTGTTTTTT
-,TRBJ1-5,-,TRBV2,CASRPQSGPQHF,TGTGCCAGCAGGCCTCAGTCAGGACCCCAGCATTTT
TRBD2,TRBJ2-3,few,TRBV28,CASSLGTASGSWDTQYF,TGTGCCAGCAGTTTGGGTACGGCTAGCGGATCCTGGGATACGCAGTATTTT
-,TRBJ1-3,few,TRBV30,CAWRDPRVSGNTIYF,TGTGCCTGGAGGGACCCCAGGGTCTCTGGAAACACCATATATTTT
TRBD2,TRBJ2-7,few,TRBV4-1,CASSRLWTSGGLDEQYF,TGCGCCAGCAGCCGGTTATGGACTAGCGGGGGCCTGGACGAGCAGTACTTC
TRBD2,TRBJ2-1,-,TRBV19,CASRPQAGVYNEQFF,TGTGCCAGTAGGCCTCAAGCGGGGGTCTACAATGAGCAGTTCTTC
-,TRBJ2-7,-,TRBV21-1,CASTTQGAPNSYEQYF,TGTGCCAGCACCACCCAAGGGGCCCCGAACTCCTACGAGCAGTACTTC
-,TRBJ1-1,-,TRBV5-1,CASSAGKSNTEAFF,TGCGCCAGCAGCGCGGGAAAATCGAACACTGAAGCTTTCTTT
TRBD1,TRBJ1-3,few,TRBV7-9,CASSLNPDRAGGNTIYF,TGTGCCAGCAGCCTCAACCCGGACAGGGCAGGTGGAAACACCATATATTTT
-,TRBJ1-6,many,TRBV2,CASSDRVNSPLHF,TGTGCCAGCAGTGACAGGGTTAATTCACCCCTCCACTTT
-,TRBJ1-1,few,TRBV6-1,CASSSPGNTEAFF,TGTGCCAGCAGTTCTCCGGGAAACACTGAAGCTTTCTTT
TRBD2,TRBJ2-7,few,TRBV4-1,CASSQDRREGPYEQYF,TGCGCCAGCAGCCAAGATAGGCGGGAGGGCCCCTACGAGCAGTACTTC
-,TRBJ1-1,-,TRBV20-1,CSARMAGEAFF,TGCAGTGCTAGGATGGCAGGGGAAGCTTTCTTT
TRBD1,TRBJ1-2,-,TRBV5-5,CASSPGQNYGYTF,TGTGCCAGCAGCCCGGGACAGAACTATGGCTACACCTTC
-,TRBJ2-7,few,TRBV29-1,CSVELGASGDGEQYF,TGCAGCGTTGAATTGGGGGCTAGCGGAGACGGGGAGCAGTACTTC
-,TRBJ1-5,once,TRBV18,CASSPPFPGGQPQHF,TGTGCCAGCTCACCACCGTTCCCGGGAGGTCAGCCCCAGCATTTT
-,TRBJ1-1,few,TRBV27,CASSPRARSPAFF,TGTGCCAGCAGTCCCAGGGCTCGTTCGCCCGCTTTCTTT
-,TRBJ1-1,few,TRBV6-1,CASREGHANTEAFF,TGTGCCAGCAGGGAAGGACATGCGAACACTGAAGCTTTCTTT
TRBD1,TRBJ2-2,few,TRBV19,CASSTAQGTGELFF,TGTGCCAGTAGTACGGCACAGGGGACCGGGGAGCTGTTTTTT
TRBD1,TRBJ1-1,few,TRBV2,CASSPGQVYLNTEAFF,TGTGCCAGCAGTCCCGGACAGGTCTATTTGAACACTGAAGCTTTCTTT
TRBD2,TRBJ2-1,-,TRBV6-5,CASSYGGRSGEQFF,TGTGCCAGCAGTTATGGCGGGAGGTCGGGTGAGCAGTTCTTC
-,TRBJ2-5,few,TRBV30,CAWDWQGGETQYF,TGTGCCTGGGACTGGCAGGGGGGCGAGACCCAGTACTTC
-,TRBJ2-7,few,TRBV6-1,CASSEEKGFGEQYF,TGTGCCAGCAGTGAAGAAAAGGGGTTCGGAGAGCAGTACTTC
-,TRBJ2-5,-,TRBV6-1,CASRTDGGRETQYF,TGTGCCAGCCGGACTGATGGGGGCAGGGAGACCCAGTACTTC
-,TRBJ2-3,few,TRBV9,CASSVGLAWSTDTQYF,TGTGCCAGCAGCGTTGGGCTAGCGTGGAGCACAGATACGCAGTATTTT
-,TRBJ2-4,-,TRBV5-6,CASSSLDRNIQYF,TGTGCCAGCAGCTCGTTGGACAGAAACATTCAGTACTTC
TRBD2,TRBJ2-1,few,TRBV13,CASRTSGYNEQFF,TGTGCCAGCCGGACTAGCGGATACAATGAGCAGTTCTTC
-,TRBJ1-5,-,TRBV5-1,CASSLTEGDQPQHF,TGCGCCAGCAGCTTGACAGAGGGGGATCAGCCCCAGCATTTT
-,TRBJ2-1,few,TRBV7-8,CASSLDSGSYNEQFF,TGTGCCAGCAGCTTAGACAGCGGATCCTACAATGAGCAGTTCTTC
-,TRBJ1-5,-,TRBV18,CASSPPGRGQPQHF,TGTGCCAGCTCACCACCCGGCAGAGGTCAGCCCCAGCATTTT
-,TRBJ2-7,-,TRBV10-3,CAISGRRGATYEQYF,TGTGCCATCAGTGGTCGACGGGGGGCGACCTACGAGCAGTACTTC
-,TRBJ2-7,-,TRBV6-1,CASSGWQVFPYEQYF,TGTGCCAGCAGTGGTTGGCAGGTATTTCCCTACGAGCAGTACTTC
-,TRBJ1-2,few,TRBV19,CASSIDRQGHRGYTF,TGTGCCAGTAGTATAGATCGGCAGGGGCACAGGGGCTACACCTTC
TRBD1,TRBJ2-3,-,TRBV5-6,CASSLGQGGTADTQYF,TGTGCCAGCAGCTTGGGACAGGGGGGCACGGCAGATACGCAGTATTTT
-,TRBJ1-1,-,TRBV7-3,CASSTTTATNTEAFF,TGTGCCAGCAGCACTACGACAGCCACGAACACTGAAGCTTTCTTT
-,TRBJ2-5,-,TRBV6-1,CASVWGRGGQETQYF,TGTGCCAGTGTATGGGGGAGAGGGGGACAAGAGACCCAGTACTTC
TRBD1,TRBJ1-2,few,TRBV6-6,CASLGSTGEDYGYTF,TGTGCCAGCCTAGGAAGCACAGGGGAGGACTATGGCTACACCTTC
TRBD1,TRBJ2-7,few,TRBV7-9,CASSLPQGADEQYF,TGTGCCAGCAGCTTACCACAGGGGGCGGACGAGCAGTACTTC
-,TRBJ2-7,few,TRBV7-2,CASSLVPKLSYEQYF,TGTGCCAGCAGCTTAGTTCCCAAACTCTCCTACGAGCAGTACTTC
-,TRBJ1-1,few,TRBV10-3,CAISESGQGGTEAFF,TGTGCCATCAGTGAGTCGGGGCAGGGTGGCACTGAAGCTTTCTTT
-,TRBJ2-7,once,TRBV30,CAWKTLGRQSYEQYF,TGTGCCTGGAAAACCTTGGGGAGGCAAAGCTACGAGCAGTACTTC
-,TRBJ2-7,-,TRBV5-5,CASSPSDVSGEQYF,TGTGCCAGCAGCCCGTCTGATGTGAGCGGCGAGCAGTACTTC
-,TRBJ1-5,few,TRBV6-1,CASSEFSRTGTWSDNQPQHF,TGTGCCAGCAGTGAATTCTCCCGCACCGGGACATGGAGCGACAATCAGCCCCAGCATTTT
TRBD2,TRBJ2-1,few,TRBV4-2,CASTTTSGGARQFF,TGTGCCAGCACCACGACAAGCGGGGGGGCCAGGCAGTTCTTC